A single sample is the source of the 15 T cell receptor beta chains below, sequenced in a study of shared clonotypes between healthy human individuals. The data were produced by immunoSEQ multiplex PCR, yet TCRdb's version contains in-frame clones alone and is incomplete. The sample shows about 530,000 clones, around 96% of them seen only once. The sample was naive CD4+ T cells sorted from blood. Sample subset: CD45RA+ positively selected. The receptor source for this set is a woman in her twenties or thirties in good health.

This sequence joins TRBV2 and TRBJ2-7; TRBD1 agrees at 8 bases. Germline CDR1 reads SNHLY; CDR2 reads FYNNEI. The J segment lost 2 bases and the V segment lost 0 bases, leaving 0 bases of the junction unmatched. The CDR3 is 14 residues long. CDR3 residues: CASSEADRAYEQYF. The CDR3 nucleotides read TGTGCCAGCAGTGAAGCGGACAGGGCCTACGAGCAGTACTTC.

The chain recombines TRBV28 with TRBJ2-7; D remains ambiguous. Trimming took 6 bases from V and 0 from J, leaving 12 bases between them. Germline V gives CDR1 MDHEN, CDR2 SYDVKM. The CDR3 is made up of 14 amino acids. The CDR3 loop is CASSGVLGSYEQYF. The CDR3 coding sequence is TGTGCCAGCAGCGGAGTTTTGGGCTCCTACGAGCAGTACTTC.

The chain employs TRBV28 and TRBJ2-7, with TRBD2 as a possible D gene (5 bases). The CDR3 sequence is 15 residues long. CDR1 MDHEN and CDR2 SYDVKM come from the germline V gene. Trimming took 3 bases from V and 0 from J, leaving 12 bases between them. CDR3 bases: TGTGCCAGCAGTTTTTCCGGGGTTCTCTCCTACGAGCAGTACTTC. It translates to CASSFSGVLSYEQYF.

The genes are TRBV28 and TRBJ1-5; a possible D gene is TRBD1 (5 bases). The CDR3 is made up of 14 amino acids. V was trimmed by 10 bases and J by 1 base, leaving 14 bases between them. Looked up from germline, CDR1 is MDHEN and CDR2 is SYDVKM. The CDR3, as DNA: TGTGCCACAGGGTCTGGGGGAAGCAATCAGCCCCAGCATTTT. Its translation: CATGSGGSNQPQHF.

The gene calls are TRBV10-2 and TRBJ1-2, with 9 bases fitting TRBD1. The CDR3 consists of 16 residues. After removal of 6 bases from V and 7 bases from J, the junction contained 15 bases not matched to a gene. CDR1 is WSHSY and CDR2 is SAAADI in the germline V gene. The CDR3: CASSRDRVLHYSGYTF. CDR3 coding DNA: TGCGCCAGCAGCCGGGACAGGGTCCTCCACTACTCTGGCTACACCTTC.

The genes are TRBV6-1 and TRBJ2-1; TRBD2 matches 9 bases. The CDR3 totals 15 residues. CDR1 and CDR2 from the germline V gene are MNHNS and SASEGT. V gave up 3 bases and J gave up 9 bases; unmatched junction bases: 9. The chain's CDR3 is CASSEGGGRASEQFF. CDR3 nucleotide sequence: TGTGCCAGCAGTGAGGGTGGCGGGAGGGCCTCTGAGCAGTTCTTC.

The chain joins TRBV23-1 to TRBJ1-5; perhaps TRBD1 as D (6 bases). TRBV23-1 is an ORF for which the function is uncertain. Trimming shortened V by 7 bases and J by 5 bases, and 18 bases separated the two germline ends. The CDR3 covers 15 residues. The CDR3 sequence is CASIQDRPIYQPQHF. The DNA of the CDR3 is TGCGCCAGCATCCAGGACAGACCTATATATCAGCCCCAGCATTTT.

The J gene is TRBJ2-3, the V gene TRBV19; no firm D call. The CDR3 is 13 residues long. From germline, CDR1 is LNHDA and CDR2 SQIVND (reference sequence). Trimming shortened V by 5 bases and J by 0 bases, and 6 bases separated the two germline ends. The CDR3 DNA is TGTGCCAGTAGTCCGACTAGCACAGATACGCAGTATTTT. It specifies CASSPTSTDTQYF. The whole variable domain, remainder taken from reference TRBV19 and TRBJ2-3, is DGGITQSPKYLFRKEGQNVTLSCEQNLNHDAMYWYRQDPGQGLRLIYYSQIVNDFQKGDIAEGYSVSREKKESFPLTVTSAQKNPTAFYLCASSPTSTDTQYFGPGTRLTVL.

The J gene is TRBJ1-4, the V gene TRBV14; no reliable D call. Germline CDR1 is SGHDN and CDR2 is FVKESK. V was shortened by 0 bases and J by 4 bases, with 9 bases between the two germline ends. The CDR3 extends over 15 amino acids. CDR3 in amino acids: CASSQDGRDNEKLFF. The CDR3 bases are TGTGCCAGCAGCCAAGATGGTCGGGATAATGAAAAACTGTTTTTT.

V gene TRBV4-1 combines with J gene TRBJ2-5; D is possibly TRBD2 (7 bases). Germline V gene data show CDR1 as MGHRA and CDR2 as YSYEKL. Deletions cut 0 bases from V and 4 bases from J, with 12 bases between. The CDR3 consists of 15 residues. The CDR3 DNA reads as TGCGCCAGCAGCCAAGATAGGGGGGGACGAGAGACCCAGTACTTC. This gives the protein CASSQDRGGRETQYF.

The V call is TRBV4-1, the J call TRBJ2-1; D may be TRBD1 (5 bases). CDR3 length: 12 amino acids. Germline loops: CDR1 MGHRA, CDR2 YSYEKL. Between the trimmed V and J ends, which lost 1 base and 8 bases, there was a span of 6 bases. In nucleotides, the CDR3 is TGCGCCAGCAGCCAAGTAGGGGATGAGCAGTTCTTC. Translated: CASSQVGDEQFF.

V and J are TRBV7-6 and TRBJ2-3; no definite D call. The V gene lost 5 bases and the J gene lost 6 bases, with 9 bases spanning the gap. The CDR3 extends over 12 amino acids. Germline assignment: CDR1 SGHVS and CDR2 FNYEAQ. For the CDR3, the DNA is TGTGCCAGCAGCCGAATCCAGGATACGCAGTATTTT. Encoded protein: CASSRIQDTQYF. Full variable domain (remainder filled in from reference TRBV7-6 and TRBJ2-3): GAGVSQSPRYKVTKRGQDVALRCDPISGHVSLYWYRQALGQGPEFLTYFNYEAQQDKSGLPNDRFSAERPEGSISTLTIQRTEQRDSAMYRCASSRIQDTQYFGPGTRLTVL.

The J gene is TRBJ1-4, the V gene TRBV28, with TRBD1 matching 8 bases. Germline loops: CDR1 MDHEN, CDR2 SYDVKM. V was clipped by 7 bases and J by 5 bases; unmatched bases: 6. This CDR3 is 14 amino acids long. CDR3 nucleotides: TGTGCCAGCACCCGGTGGACAGGGAATGAAAAACTGTTTTTT. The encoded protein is CASTRWTGNEKLFF.

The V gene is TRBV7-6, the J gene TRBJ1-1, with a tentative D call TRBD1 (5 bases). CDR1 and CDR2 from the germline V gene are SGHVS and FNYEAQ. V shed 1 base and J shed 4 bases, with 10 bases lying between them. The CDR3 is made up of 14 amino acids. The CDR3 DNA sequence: TGTGCCAGCAGCTTAGAGCGGGGGTCCACTGAAGCTTTCTTT. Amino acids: CASSLERGSTEAFF.

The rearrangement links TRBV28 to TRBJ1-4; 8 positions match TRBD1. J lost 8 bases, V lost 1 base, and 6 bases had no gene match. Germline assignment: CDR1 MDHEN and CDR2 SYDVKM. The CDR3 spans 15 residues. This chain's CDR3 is CASSLFGQGNEKLFF. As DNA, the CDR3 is TGTGCCAGCAGTTTATTCGGACAGGGTAACGAAAAACTGTTTTTT.